This T cell receptor beta chain was identified in a study of follicular helper T cells after annual influenza vaccination. Whole-study findings and limits: Most later recoveries of Day 7 ICOS+CD38+ clones were ICOS-CD38- cTfh.

Unmatched junction bases numbered 7, after V lost 5 bases and J lost 4 bases. Looked up from germline, CDR1 is MDHEN and CDR2 is SYDVKM. The CDR3 covers 16 residues. Sequenced by immunoSEQ multiplex PCR; TCRdb stores in-frame clones only, minus some. Of thousands of clones listed, roughly 80% were seen once; the top ten hold about 2.5%. A word on this clone: Its target is unknown.

Time point specified: 2015-2016 season, 7 days after influenza vaccination. The origin of this receptor is an adult who received the influenza vaccine. The chain recombines TRBV28 with TRBJ2-3, with 12 positions matching TRBD2. The material was CXCR5+ CD38- circulating T follicular helper cells from blood, obtained 7 days after influenza vaccination. Subset in this sample: circulating Tfh, non-naive CD4+CXCR5+PD-1+ (ICOS+CD38+ or ICOS-CD38-). This CDR3 reads CASSPPASGGADTQYF. CDR3 DNA: TGTGCCAGCAGTCCCCCCGCTAGCGGGGGGGCAGATACGCAGTATTTT.